This TCR beta chain was observed in a study of regulatory T cells in long-lasting Graves disease. Study in general: Persistence in Graves' disease required over 5 years of antithyroid drugs plus positive TSH receptor antibodies.

Study-wide findings and caveats: TRBV28 was favored in persistent disease, as were TRBJ1-2 and TRBJ2-5.

Relying on iRepertoire HTBI primers and Arm-PCR of CDR3 regions, the team built TCR beta libraries. TCRdb redid the calling of the multiplex PCR reads with MiXCR, one entry per CDR3 protein. Of approximately 400,000 distinct CDR3 sequences in the sample, 20% to 25% are singletons; the top ten hold 28%. The time point: persistent/refractory GD, antithyroid drugs over 5 years with positive TRAb. Construction of the TCR library relied on RNA isolated from PBMCs. In its sample, this clonotype was seen many times. The antigen is not known. Losses at the gene ends were 6 bases for V and 4 bases for J; bases not matched to a gene: 8. Per the germline V gene, CDR1 is MDHEN and CDR2 is SYDVKM. The CDR3 loop spans 14 amino acids.

This receptor was obtained from a woman in her forties with Graves disease. The chain carries TRBV28 and TRBJ2-7, with 8 bases fitting TRBD2. The sequenced sample was peripheral blood mononuclear cells (PBMCs), obtained when the disease was refractory, from a patient treated with antithyroid drugs. The CDR3 nucleotides are TGTGCCAGCAGGCCTGAGACTAGCGCTTACGAGCAGTACTTC. This gives the protein CASRPETSAYEQYF.